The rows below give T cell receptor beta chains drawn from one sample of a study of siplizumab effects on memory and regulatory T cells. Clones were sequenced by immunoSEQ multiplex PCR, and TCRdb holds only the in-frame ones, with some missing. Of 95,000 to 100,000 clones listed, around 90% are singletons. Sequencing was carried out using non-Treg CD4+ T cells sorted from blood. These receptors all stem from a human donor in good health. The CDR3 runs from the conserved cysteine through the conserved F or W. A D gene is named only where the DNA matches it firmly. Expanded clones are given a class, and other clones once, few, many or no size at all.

CDR3 protein: CASSPIGDGSQPQHF
CDR3 DNA: TGTGCCAGCTCACCAATCGGGGACGGGAGCCAGCCCCAGCATTTT
V gene: TRBV18
clone size: .
D gene: .
J gene: TRBJ1-5

CDR3 protein: CSVDSTDTQYF
CDR3 DNA: TGCAGCGTTGACAGCACAGATACGCAGTATTTT
V gene: TRBV29-1
clone size: .
D gene: .
J gene: TRBJ2-3

CDR3 protein: CASSLDATITDTQYF
CDR3 DNA: TGTGCCAGCAGCTTAGACGCGACTATCACAGATACGCAGTATTTT
V gene: TRBV11-3
clone size: .
D gene: .
J gene: TRBJ2-3

CDR3 protein: CASSPTGEAGANVLTF
CDR3 DNA: TGTGCCAGCAGCCCTACGGGGGAGGCTGGGGCCAACGTCCTGACTTTC
V gene: TRBV7-3
clone size: .
D gene: .
J gene: TRBJ2-6

CDR3 protein: CASSLLAATGELFF
CDR3 DNA: TGTGCCAGCAGCTTACTAGCAGCAACCGGGGAGCTGTTTTTT
V gene: TRBV7-3
clone size: .
D gene: .
J gene: TRBJ2-2

CDR3 protein: CASSLGGGVPYEQYF
CDR3 DNA: TGTGCCAGCAGCTTGGGCGGGGGCGTACCCTACGAGCAGTACTTC
V gene: TRBV5-4
clone size: .
D gene: .
J gene: TRBJ2-7

CDR3 protein: CASSHRQELYGTQYF
CDR3 DNA: TGTGCCAGCAGCCATAGACAGGAGTTATATGGGACCCAGTACTTC
V gene: TRBV7-9
clone size: once
D gene: .
J gene: TRBJ2-5

CDR3 protein: CASSSPTGAFF
CDR3 DNA: TGTGCCAGCAGTTCGCCTACTGGAGCTTTCTTT
V gene: TRBV6-5
clone size: .
D gene: .
J gene: TRBJ1-1

CDR3 protein: CASSIEGTGPSVGETQYF
CDR3 DNA: TGTGCCAGTAGTATAGAGGGCACAGGGCCTAGCGTAGGGGAGACCCAGTACTTC
V gene: TRBV19
clone size: .
D gene: .
J gene: TRBJ2-5

CDR3 protein: CASSFGLDTDTQYF
CDR3 DNA: TGTGCCAGCAGCTTTGGGCTAGACACAGATACGCAGTATTTT
V gene: TRBV7-9
clone size: .
D gene: .
J gene: TRBJ2-3

CDR3 protein: CASRGYAKNIQYF
CDR3 DNA: TGTGCCAGCAGAGGGTATGCCAAAAACATTCAGTACTTC
V gene: TRBV6-5
clone size: .
D gene: .
J gene: TRBJ2-4

CDR3 protein: CASSLFRTANYGYTF
CDR3 DNA: TGTGCCAGCAGCTTATTTCGGACAGCTAACTATGGCTACACCTTC
V gene: TRBV7-9
clone size: .
D gene: .
J gene: TRBJ1-2

CDR3 protein: CASSYRGSDTEAFF
CDR3 DNA: TGTGCCAGCAGCTACAGGGGTAGCGACACTGAAGCTTTCTTT
V gene: TRBV11-3
clone size: .
D gene: TRBD1
J gene: TRBJ1-1

CDR3 protein: CASSPLVAATNEKLFF
CDR3 DNA: TGTGCCAGCAGCCCGCTGGTGGCAGCAACTAATGAAAAACTGTTTTTT
V gene: TRBV9
clone size: .
D gene: .
J gene: TRBJ1-4

CDR3 protein: CASSNAAGDSYEQYF
CDR3 DNA: TGTGCCAGCAGCAATGCTGCGGGAGACTCCTACGAGCAGTACTTC
V gene: TRBV21-1
clone size: .
D gene: .
J gene: TRBJ2-7